The 12 T cell receptor beta chains below were found in one sample sequenced in a study of T cells in Graves' hyperthyroidism and ophthalmopathy. From RNA transcripts, TCR beta CDR3 regions were amplified. Using the HTBI primer set, a first-round RT-PCR was run on the TCR CDR3. TCRdb re-derived calls from the multiplex PCR reads in MiXCR, one entry per CDR3 protein. The table lists around 300,000 distinct CDR3 sequences, 20% to 30% of them singletons, with about a quarter in the top ten. The sequenced sample was blood. These receptors all stem from a man aged 35-49 years with Graves' hyperthyroidism that later progressed to Graves' ophthalmopathy.

This clonotype was found many times. The V call is TRBV5-1, the J call TRBJ2-1; 9 bases map to TRBD2. Germline lookup yields CDR1 SGHRS and CDR2 YFSETQ. Trimming removed 0 bases from V and 7 bases from J; junction bases left unmatched: 8. The CDR3 is 16 residues long. Written as DNA, the CDR3 is TGCGCCAGCAGCTTGGCCGGGCTAGCGGGATTTAATGAGCAGTTCTTC. It encodes CASSLAGLAGFNEQFF.

This clonotype has ten or more counts. V is TRBV29-1 and J is TRBJ1-1, with D maybe TRBD1 (6 bases). The germline V and J ends were trimmed by 8 bases and 7 bases, with 14 bases remaining between them. The V gene's germline CDR1 is SQVTM and CDR2 ANQGSEA. The CDR3 contains 11 residues. CDR3 region: CSTYEGVEAFF. The CDR3 DNA reads TGCAGCACCTACGAGGGGGTTGAAGCTTTCTTT.

This clonotype was seen at least ten times. This chain uses TRBV9 with TRBJ2-5, with D possibly matching TRBD2 (5 bases). Trimming removed 0 bases at V and 1 base at J, with 10 bases between. This CDR3 is 15 amino acids long. CDR1 is SGDLS, CDR2 YYNGEE, per germline. The CDR3 region is CASSVAASPQETQYF. CDR3 bases: TGTGCCAGCAGCGTAGCAGCTAGCCCCCAAGAGACCCAGTACTTC.

This clonotype has only one observation. The rearrangement links TRBV29-1 to TRBJ2-7; D could derive from TRBD1 or TRBD2 (7 bases each). This CDR3 contains 13 residues. The germline V gene has CDR1 SQVTM and CDR2 ANQGSEA. With 6 bases removed from V and 2 bases from J, the gap between germline ends came to 14 bases. CDR3 loop: CSVRPGGAYEQYF. The CDR3 region has the DNA TGCAGCGTGAGGCCAGGGGGGGCCTACGAGCAGTACTTC.

The sample holds many counts of this clonotype. This chain links TRBV11-2 with TRBJ1-1; 8 nucleotides line up with TRBD1. There are 13 residues in the CDR3. From germline, CDR1 is SGHAT and CDR2 FQNNGV. The trim removed 4 bases at V and 4 bases at J, leaving 2 bases unmatched. CDR3 region: CASSWQGATEAFF. The CDR3 coding sequence is TGTGCCAGCAGCTGGCAGGGGGCCACTGAAGCTTTCTTT.

This clonotype showed up just a few times. This chain links TRBV18 with TRBJ2-2; D remains unclear. The germline V and J ends were trimmed by 1 base and 1 base, with 13 bases remaining between them. This CDR3 is 17 amino acids long. From germline, CDR1 is KGHSH and CDR2 LQKENI. The CDR3 protein is CASSPLQTGENTGELFF. The CDR3 DNA follows: TGTGCCAGCTCACCACTTCAGACTGGGGAGAACACCGGGGAGCTGTTTTTT.

This clonotype has a handful of counts. The rearrangement joins TRBV7-9 to TRBJ2-5, with D perhaps TRBD1 or TRBD2 (5 bases each). V lost 5 bases, J lost 5 bases, and 15 bases lay in between. From germline, CDR1 is SEHNR and CDR2 FQNEAQ (reference sequence). The CDR3 sequence is 14 residues long. The CDR3: CASSPGTLGETQYF. The CDR3 nucleotides read TGTGCCAGCAGCCCCGGGACCCTGGGGGAGACCCAGTACTTC.

The chain links TRBV6-1 to TRBJ1-3; D gene unclear. The germline V gene has CDR1 MNHNS and CDR2 SASEGT. The CDR3 covers 15 residues. The V end was cut by 1 base, the J end by 4 bases, with 11 bases between. In DNA form, the CDR3 reads TGTGCCAGCAGTGAAGTCCGGTTTGCCGGAAACACCATATATTTT. Residues: CASSEVRFAGNTIYF.

This clonotype has at least ten counts. The chain uses TRBV15 and TRBJ2-2; D is undetermined. Germline loops: CDR1 LNHNV, CDR2 YYDKDF (reference sequence). V lost 4 bases, J lost 5 bases, and 8 bases lay in between. This CDR3 spans 13 amino acids. The CDR3 reads CATSIEATGELFF. DNA of the CDR3: TGTGCCACCAGCATAGAAGCTACCGGGGAGCTGTTTTTT.

This clonotype was seen a handful of times. The chain links TRBV12-3 or TRBV12-4 to TRBJ2-5; no firm D call. V shed 2 bases and J shed 2 bases, with 18 bases lying between them. The CDR3 length is 17 residues. Here the CDR3 DNA reads TGTGCCAGCAGTTTACCCCAAGCGCAGGTCCGGCAAGAGACCCAGTACTTC. It is translated as CASSLPQAQVRQETQYF.

This clonotype has at least ten counts. The rearrangement links TRBV28 to TRBJ1-2; 11 bases line up with TRBD1. The CDR3 is made up of 14 amino acids. With 8 bases clipped from V and 4 bases from J, the junction kept 6 bases outside the gene matches. Germline CDR1 MDHEN, CDR2 SYDVKM. Here the CDR3 DNA reads TGTGCCAGCGAGCCGGGACAGGGGGTCTATGGCTACACCTTC. Its translation is CASEPGQGVYGYTF.

This chain joins TRBV6-1 and TRBJ1-2, with D perhaps TRBD1 (5 bases). Trimming left V 1 base short and J 6 bases short, with 12 bases between. In germline, CDR1 is MNHNS, CDR2 SASEGT. The CDR3 covers 14 residues. The CDR3 reads CASSEEGAENGYTF. The CDR3 bases are TGTGCCAGCAGTGAAGAAGGGGCAGAGAATGGCTACACCTTC.